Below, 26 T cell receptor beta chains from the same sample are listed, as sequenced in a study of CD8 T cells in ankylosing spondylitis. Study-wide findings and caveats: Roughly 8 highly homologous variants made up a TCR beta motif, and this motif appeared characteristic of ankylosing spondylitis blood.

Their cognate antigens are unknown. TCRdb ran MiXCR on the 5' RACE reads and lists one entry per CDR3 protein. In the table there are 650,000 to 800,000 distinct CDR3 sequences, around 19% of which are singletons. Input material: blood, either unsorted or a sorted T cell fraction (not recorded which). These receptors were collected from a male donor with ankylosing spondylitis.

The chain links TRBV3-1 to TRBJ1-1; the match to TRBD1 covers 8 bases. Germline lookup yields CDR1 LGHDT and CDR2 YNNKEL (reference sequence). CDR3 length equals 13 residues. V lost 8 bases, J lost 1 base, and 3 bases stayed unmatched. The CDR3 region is CASGQGPNTEAFF. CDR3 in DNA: TGTGCCAGCGGACAGGGACCGAACACTGAAGCTTTCTTT.

The CDR3 DNA follows: TGTGCCAGCAGCTTAGATGGGGGGATCCACTCTGGAAACACCATATATTTT. Translation gives CASSLDGGIHSGNTIYF. V usage is TRBV11-2 and J usage is TRBJ1-3; possibly TRBD1 for D (5 bases). The CDR3 sequence is 17 residues long. V lost 0 bases to trimming and J lost 0 bases, with 12 bases between them. Per the germline V gene, CDR1 is SGHAT and CDR2 is FQNNGV.

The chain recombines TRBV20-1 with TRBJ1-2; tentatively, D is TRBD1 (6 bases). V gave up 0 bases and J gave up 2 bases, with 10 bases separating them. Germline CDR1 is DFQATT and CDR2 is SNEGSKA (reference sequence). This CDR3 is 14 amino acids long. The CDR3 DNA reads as TGCAGTGCTAGAGATGTCCAGGGGAACTATGGCTACACCTTC. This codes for CSARDVQGNYGYTF.

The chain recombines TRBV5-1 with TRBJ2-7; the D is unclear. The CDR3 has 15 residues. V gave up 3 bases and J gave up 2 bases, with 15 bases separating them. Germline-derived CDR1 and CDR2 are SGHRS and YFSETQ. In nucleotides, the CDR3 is TGCGCCAGCAGCTACCGGACGGAGAGGACCTACGAGCAGTACTTC. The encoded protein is CASSYRTERTYEQYF.

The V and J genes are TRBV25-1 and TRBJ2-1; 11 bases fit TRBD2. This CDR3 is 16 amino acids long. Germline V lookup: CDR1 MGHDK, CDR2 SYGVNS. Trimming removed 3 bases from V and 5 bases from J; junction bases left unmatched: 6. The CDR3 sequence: CASSESSGGPHNEQFF. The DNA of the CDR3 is TGTGCCAGCAGTGAGTCTAGCGGGGGGCCGCACAATGAGCAGTTCTTC. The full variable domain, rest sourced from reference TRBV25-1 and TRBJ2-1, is EADIYQTPRYLVIGTGKKITLECSQTMGHDKMYWYQQDPGMELHLIHYSYGVNSTEKGDLSSESTVSRIRTEHFPLTLESARPSHTSQYLCASSESSGGPHNEQFFGPGTRLTVL.

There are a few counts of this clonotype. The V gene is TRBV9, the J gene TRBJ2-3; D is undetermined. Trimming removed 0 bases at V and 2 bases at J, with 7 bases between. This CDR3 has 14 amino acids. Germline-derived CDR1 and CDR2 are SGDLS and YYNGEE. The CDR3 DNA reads TGTGCCAGCAGCGTAGTCGGAACCACAGATACGCAGTATTTT. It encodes CASSVVGTTDTQYF.

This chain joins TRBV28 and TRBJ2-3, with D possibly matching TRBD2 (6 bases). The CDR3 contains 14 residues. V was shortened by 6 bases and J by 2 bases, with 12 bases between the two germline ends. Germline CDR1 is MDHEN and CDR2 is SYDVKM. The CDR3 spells CASRPEGHTDTQYF. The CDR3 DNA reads TGTGCCAGCAGGCCGGAGGGTCACACAGATACGCAGTATTTT.

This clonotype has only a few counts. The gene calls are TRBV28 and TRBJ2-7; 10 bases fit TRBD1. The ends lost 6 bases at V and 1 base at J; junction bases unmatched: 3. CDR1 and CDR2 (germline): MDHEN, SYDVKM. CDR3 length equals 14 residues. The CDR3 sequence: CASRGDRGSYEQYF. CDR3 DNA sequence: TGTGCCAGCAGGGGGGACAGGGGTTCCTACGAGCAGTACTTC.

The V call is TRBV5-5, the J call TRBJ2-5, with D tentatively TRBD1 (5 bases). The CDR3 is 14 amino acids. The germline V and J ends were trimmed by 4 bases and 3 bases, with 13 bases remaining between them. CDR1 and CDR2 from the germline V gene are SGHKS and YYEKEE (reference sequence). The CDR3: CASSTVGQEETQYF. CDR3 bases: TGTGCCAGCAGCACGGTGGGGCAGGAAGAGACCCAGTACTTC.

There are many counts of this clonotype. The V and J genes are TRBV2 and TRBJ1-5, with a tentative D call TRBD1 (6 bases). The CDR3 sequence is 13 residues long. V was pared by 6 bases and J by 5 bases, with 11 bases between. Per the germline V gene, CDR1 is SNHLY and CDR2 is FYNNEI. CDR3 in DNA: TGTGCCAGCAGGTTAACAGGGTATCAGCCCCAGCATTTT. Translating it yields CASRLTGYQPQHF. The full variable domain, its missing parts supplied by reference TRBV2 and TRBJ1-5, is EPEVTQTPSHQVTQMGQEVILRCVPISNHLYFYWYRQILGQKVEFLVSFYNNEISEKSEIFDDQFSVERPDGSNFTLKIRSTKLEDSAMYFCASRLTGYQPQHFGDGTRLSIL.

The DNA of the CDR3 is TGCAGTGCTGTCGGACTAGCCACAGATACGCAGTATTTT. Residues: CSAVGLATDTQYF. This chain connects TRBV20-1 to TRBJ2-3, with TRBD2 matching 8 bases. Germline CDR1 and CDR2: DFQATT and SNEGSKA (reference sequence). J gave up 2 bases and V 5 bases, and 3 bases lay outside the gene matches. This CDR3 has 13 residues.

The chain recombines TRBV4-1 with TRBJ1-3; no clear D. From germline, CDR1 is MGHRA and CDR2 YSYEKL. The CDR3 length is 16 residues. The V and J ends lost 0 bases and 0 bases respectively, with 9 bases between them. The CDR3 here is CASSQEVSSSGNTIYF. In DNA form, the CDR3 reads TGCGCCAGCAGCCAAGAAGTCTCGAGCTCTGGAAACACCATATATTTT.

The CDR3 coding sequence is TGCAGTGCCACCAAGGGGGGCGGGAAGGTCAATGAGCAGTTCTTC. This gives the protein CSATKGGGKVNEQFF. The chain uses TRBV20-1 and TRBJ2-1, with D perhaps matching TRBD1 or TRBD2 (6 bases each). The CDR3 totals 15 residues. V lost 6 bases and J 6 bases, leaving 21 bases between the germline ends. CDR1 is DFQATT and CDR2 is SNEGSKA in the germline V gene (reference sequence).

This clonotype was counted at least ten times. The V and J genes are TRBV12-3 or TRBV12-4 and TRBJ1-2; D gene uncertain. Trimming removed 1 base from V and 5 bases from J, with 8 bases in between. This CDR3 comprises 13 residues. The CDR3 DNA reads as TGTGCCAGCAGTTTAGGCCCGGGATATGGCTACACCTTC. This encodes CASSLGPGYGYTF.

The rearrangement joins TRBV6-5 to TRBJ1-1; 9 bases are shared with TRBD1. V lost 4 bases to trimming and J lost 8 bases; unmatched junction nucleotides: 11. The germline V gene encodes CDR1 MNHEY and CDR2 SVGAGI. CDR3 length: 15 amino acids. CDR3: CASSFGTGHKLEAFF. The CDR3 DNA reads TGTGCCAGCAGTTTTGGGACAGGGCACAAACTCGAAGCTTTCTTT.

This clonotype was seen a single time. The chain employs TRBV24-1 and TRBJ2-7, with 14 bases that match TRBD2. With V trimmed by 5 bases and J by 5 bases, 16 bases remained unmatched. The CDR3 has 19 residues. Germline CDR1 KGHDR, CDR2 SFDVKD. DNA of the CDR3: TGTGCCACCAGTGCCAACGCGGGACTAGCGGGGGATGTTCCGGACGAGCAGTACTTC. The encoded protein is CATSANAGLAGDVPDEQYF.

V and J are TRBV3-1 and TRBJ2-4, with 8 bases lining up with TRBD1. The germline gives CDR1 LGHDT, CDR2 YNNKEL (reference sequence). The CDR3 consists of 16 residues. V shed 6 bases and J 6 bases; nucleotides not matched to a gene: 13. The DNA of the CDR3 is TGTGCCAGCAGTCCCTCTGACAGGGGCGCTGGAAACATTCAGTACTTC. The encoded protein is CASSPSDRGAGNIQYF.

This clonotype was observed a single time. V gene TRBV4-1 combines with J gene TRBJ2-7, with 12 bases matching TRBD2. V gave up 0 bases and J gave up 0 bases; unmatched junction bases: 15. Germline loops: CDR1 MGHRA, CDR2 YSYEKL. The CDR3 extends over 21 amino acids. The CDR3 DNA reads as TGCGCCAGCAGCCAAGATTGGGTGGGAGGGCTAGCGGGAGGGCACTCCTACGAGCAGTACTTC. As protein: CASSQDWVGGLAGGHSYEQYF.

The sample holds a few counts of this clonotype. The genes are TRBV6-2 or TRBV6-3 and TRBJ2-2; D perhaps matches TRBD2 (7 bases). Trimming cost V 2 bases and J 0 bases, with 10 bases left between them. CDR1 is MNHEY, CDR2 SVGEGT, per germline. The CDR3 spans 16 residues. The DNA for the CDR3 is TGTGCCAGCAGTTACGGGGGGGCCGCGAACACCGGGGAGCTGTTTTTT. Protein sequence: CASSYGGAANTGELFF.

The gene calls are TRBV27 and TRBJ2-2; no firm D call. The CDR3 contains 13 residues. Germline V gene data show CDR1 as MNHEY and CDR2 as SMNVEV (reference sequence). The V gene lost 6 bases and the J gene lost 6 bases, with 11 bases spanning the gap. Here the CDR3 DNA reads TGTGCCAGCAGCCCCCTGGAGTCCGGGGAGCTGTTTTTT. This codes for CASSPLESGELFF.

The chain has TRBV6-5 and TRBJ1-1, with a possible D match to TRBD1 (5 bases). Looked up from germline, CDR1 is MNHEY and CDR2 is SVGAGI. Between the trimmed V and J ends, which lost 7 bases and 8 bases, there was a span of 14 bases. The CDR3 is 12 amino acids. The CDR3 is CASIPGPREAFF. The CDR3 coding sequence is TGTGCCAGCATCCCGGGACCCAGAGAAGCTTTCTTT.

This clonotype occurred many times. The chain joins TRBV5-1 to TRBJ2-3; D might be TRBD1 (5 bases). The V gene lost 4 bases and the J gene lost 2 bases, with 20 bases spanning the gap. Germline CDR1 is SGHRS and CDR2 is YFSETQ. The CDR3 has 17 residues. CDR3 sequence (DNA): TGCGCCAGCAGCCCCCTCTTGGGCAGGGCTAACACAGATACGCAGTATTTT. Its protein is CASSPLLGRANTDTQYF.

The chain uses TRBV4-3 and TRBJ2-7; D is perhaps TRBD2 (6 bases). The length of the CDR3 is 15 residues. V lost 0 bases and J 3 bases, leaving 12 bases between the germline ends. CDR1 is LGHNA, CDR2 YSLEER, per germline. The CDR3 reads CASSQEREYFYEQYF. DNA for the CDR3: TGCGCCAGCAGCCAAGAACGGGAGTACTTCTACGAGCAGTACTTC.

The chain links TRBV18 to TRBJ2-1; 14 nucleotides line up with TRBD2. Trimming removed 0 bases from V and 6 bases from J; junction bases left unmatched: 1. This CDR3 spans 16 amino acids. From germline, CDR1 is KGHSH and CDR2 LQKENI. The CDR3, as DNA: TGTGCCAGCTCACCACCCGGGACTAGCGGGAGCAATGAGCAGTTCTTC. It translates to CASSPPGTSGSNEQFF.

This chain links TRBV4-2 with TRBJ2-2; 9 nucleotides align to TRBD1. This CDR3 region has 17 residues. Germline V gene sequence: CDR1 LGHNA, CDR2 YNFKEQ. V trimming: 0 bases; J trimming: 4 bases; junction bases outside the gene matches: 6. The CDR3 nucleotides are TGTGCCAGCAGCCAAGATCCGGGACAGGGAGTCACCGGGGAGCTGTTTTTT. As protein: CASSQDPGQGVTGELFF.

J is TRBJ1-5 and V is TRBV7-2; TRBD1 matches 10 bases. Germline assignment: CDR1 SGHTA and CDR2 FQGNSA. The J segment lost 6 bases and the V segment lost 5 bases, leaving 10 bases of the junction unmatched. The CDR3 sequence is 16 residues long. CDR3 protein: CASSPGQGRPVQPQHF. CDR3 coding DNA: TGTGCCAGCAGCCCGGGACAGGGGCGGCCTGTTCAGCCCCAGCATTTT.